These T cell receptor beta chains were read from a single sample in a study of T cell changes during pregnancy in multiple sclerosis. TCRdb's table, derived via immunoSEQ multiplex PCR, lists solely in-frame clones and lacks some. The repertoire holds approximately 46,000 clones, with approximately 92% as singletons. Sequencing used CD8+ T cells from peripheral blood mononuclear cells, obtained after pregnancy. These receptors were obtained from a female donor with multiple sclerosis, enrolled in a pregnancy study. Both conserved end residues are part of each CDR3.

CDR3 length	V gene	J gene	CDR3 protein
16	TRBV19	TRBJ2-2	CASSIDGLQRLGELFF
15	TRBV18	TRBJ1-2	CASSPTGPQVYGYTF
10	TRBV20-1	TRBJ2-3	CSARAGAQYF
20	TRBV27	TRBJ2-3	CASSSTRRREVGEISDTQYF
14	TRBV29-1	TRBJ2-6	CSVGSRAGANVLTF
15	TRBV6-5	TRBJ2-7	CASSYSTGYPYEQYF
14	TRBV13	TRBJ2-4	CASSWGLAKNIQYF
15	TRBV9	TRBJ1-2	CASSVDGRANYGYTF
15	TRBV7-8	TRBJ2-7	CASSLGGSGTYEQYF
12	TRBV2	TRBJ1-4	CASSVRERVLFF
15	TRBV7-2	TRBJ1-1	CASSLGQGYRSGAFF
17	TRBV4-1	TRBJ2-7	CASSQVPAGEGLYEQYF
14	TRBV6-5	TRBJ2-7	CASSQGLAGDEQYF
16	TRBV7-3	TRBJ1-1	CASSFLLRQRNTEAFF
17	TRBV19	TRBJ1-5	CASSFSDYGASNQPQHF
15	TRBV6-5	TRBJ1-1	CASSPTGTRNTEAFF
16	TRBV7-7	TRBJ2-2	CASSLFYAPNTGELFF
15	TRBV13	TRBJ1-2	CASSRRRDISYGYTF
16	TRBV9	TRBJ1-1	CASSVEAGKSNTEAFF
15	TRBV6-5	TRBJ2-2	CASRRTSGRSGELFF
15	TRBV30	TRBJ2-1	CAWSRQGAVDNEQFF
15	TRBV9	TRBJ2-1	CASSARATGSIEQFF
14	TRBV4-1	TRBJ2-1	CASSPNREYNEQFF
15	TRBV6-5	TRBJ2-3	CASSYRAGVTDTQYF